The 3 T cell receptor beta chains below were found in one sample sequenced in a study of blood T cell repertoires in COVID-19. Data came from immunoSEQ multiplex PCR; TCRdb stores just in-frame clones and leaves some out. Of about 56,000 clones listed, roughly 87% are singletons. The sequencing input was peripheral blood. The receptors come from a woman between 55 and 75 years old with COVID-19, enrolled during active disease.

This clone showed up just once. The V call is TRBV20-1, the J call TRBJ2-5, with D possibly matching TRBD1 (6 bases). The V gene lost 3 bases and the J gene lost 1 base, with 9 bases spanning the gap. This CDR3 comprises 13 residues. Germline-derived CDR1 and CDR2 are DFQATT and SNEGSKA (reference sequence). The CDR3 coding sequence is TGCAGTGCTAGTAGGACAGCCCAAGAGACCCAGTACTTC. Encoded protein: CSASRTAQETQYF.

V usage is TRBV7-2 and J usage is TRBJ2-1; D is undetermined. CDR1 and CDR2 (germline): SGHTA, FQGNSA. The CDR3 length is 15 residues. Trimming removed 3 bases from V and 3 bases from J, with 12 bases in between. CDR3 nucleotide sequence: TGTGCCAGCAGCTTCCGCCGCGTGCGCTACAATGAGCAGTTCTTC. Translated: CASSFRRVRYNEQFF.

This chain joins TRBV7-6 and TRBJ1-2; D is possibly TRBD1 (5 bases). CDR1 SGHVS and CDR2 FNYEAQ come from the germline V gene. The CDR3 has 13 amino acids. The germline V and J ends were trimmed by 5 bases and 4 bases, with 11 bases remaining between them. The CDR3 nucleotides are TGTGCCAGCAGCCTCGACAGCTCCTATGGCTACACCTTC. It codes for CASSLDSSYGYTF.